The present entry profiles one T cell receptor beta chain with its context. This clone was detected only once. The antigen it recognizes is unknown. Base qualities are not at hand, and no much larger clone is one base apart. As encoded in the germline V gene, CDR1 is SGDLS while CDR2 is YYNGEE. V is reduced by 4 bases and J by 0 bases, leaving a spacing of 17 bases between them. Including cysteine and phenylalanine, the CDR3 has 18 amino acids. The CDR3 DNA has 54 bases and is translated from base 1. This sample was included in a study of blood T cell repertoires in COVID-19 (dated by TCRdb to the early 2020s). About the full investigation: The collaborator samples originated in the United States, Italy and Spain and spanned the acute and convalescent phases of COVID-19. Where HLA class I and class II types were available, the types were taken from metadata supplied by the sample provider, not from assay-based typing. Samples were obtained from the ongoing ImmuneRACE study (first 160 participants) and from 1,254 subjects provided by 6 global collaborators. The prospective study material was composed of cDNA or gDNA derived from T cells, B-cell-depleted T cells, or PBMCs. Sample metadata almost always included a de-identified subject ID, COVID-19 status, age in years and sex. Deeply sampled blood TCRbeta repertoires from subjects exposed to, actively infected with, or recovered from COVID-19 were included in the dataset. The repertoires were released in a freely available public database meant as a resource for research on the immune response to SARS-CoV-2.

Each collaborating institution followed its own protocols to collect whole blood in K2EDTA tubes. Collaborator samples were shipped for TCRbeta analysis as frozen whole blood, isolated PBMCs, or DNA extracted from either sample type. The immunoSEQ Assay, a bias-controlled multiplex PCR, was used to amplify TCRbeta CDR3 regions from genomic DNA. Concerning the study's data processing: The number of nucleated cells in each sample was estimated by amplification of reference gene primers within the assay. To quantify the absolute abundance of each unique TCRbeta CDR3 rearrangement, sequence reads were collapsed and filtered. For each sample, productive Simpson clonality was calculated as the square root of Simpson's diversity index across productive rearrangements. Sourced from immuneACCESS, this table was stored by TCRdb with only in-frame sequences that have V and J called. A share of the clones is absent; for the studies checked, an unresolved V gene accounts for under half, and the remainder has no known explanation. That table supplies the V and J calls and clone size; D and trimming were determined from the DNA. Here the sample has about 73,000 clones; roughly 80% occur a single time. Clones ranked in the top ten supply approximately 22% of the sample.

Study-wide conclusions, independent of this receptor: How much clinical and demographic metadata was included differed by source and by participant, and the metadata was provided uncurated.

Sequencing was performed on peripheral blood. Recombination connected TRBV9 to TRBJ2-6; the D gene remains uncertain. The sequence came from a woman aged 65 to 85 with acute or convalescent COVID-19. The CDR3 reads CASSISSVIYSGANVLTF. The nucleotides read TGTGCCAGCAGCATTTCCAGCGTAATATACTCTGGGGCCAACGTCCTGACTTTC.